Detailed here is one T cell receptor beta chain. The antigen remains undetermined. The entry originates in a study of a mutant IDH1 vaccine in newly diagnosed glioma. Study context: Scheduled for weeks 1, 3, 5, 7, 11, 15, 19 and 23, eight vaccinations were given to patients. The start of vaccination came 4-6 weeks after radiotherapy alone, or with temozolomide cycles. Therapy received beforehand was radiotherapy, temozolomide, or both, with most patients given both.

Trimming removed 0 bases from V and 4 bases from J, with 14 bases in between. This CDR3 is built from 16 residues. Germline CDR1 SGHDT, CDR2 YYEEEE. Regarding time point: week 23, last vaccination. Topical imiquimod accompanied each vaccine dose, which consisted of 300 ug of mutant IDH1 20-mer peptide. Assay used: immunoSEQ multiplex PCR; TCRdb lists only in-frame clones, some missing. The sample lists about 60,000 clones; about 87% were seen once. The V and J genes are TRBV5-6 and TRBJ2-1; D may correspond to TRBD1 or TRBD2 (6 bases each). The sequence derives from a man aged 18 to 35 with glioma. The input for sequencing was PBMCs, taken from a glioma patient whose treatment included an IDH1 peptide vaccine. The DNA for the CDR3 is TGTGCCAGCAGCTTGGGGAGGAGGGGGAGTTACAATGAGCAGTTCTTC. Translation gives CASSLGRRGSYNEQFF.